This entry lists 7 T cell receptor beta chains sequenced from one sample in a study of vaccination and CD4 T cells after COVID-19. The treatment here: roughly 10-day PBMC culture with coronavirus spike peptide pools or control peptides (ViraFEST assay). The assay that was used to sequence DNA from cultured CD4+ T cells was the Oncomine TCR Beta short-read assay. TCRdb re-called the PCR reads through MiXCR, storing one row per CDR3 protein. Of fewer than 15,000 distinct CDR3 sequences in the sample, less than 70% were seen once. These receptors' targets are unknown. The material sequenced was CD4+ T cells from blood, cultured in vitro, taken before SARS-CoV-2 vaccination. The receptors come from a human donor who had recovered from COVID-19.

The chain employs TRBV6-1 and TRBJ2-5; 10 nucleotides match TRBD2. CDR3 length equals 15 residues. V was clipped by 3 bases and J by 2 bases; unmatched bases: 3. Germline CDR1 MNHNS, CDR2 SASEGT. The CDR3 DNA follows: TGTGCCAGCAGTGATTTAGCGGGAGGACAAGAGACCCAGTACTTC. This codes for CASSDLAGGQETQYF.

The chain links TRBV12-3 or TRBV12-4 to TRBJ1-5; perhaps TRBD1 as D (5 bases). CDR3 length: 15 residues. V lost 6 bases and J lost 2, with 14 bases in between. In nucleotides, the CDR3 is TGTGCCAGCAGCTATAGGGGTCTTGGCAATCAGCCCCAGCATTTT. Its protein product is CASSYRGLGNQPQHF.

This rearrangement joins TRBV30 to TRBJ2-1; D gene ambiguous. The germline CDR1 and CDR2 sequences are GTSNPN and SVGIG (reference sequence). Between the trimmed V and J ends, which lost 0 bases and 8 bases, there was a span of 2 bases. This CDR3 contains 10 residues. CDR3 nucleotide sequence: TGTGCCTGGAGTGTATATGAGCAGTTCTTC. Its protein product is CAWSVYEQFF. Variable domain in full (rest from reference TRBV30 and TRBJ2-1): SQTIHQWPATLVQPVGSPLSLECTVEGTSNPNLYWYRQAAGRGLQLLFYSVGIGQISSEVPQNLSASRPQDRQFILSSKKLLLSDSGFYLCAWSVYEQFFGPGTRLTVL.

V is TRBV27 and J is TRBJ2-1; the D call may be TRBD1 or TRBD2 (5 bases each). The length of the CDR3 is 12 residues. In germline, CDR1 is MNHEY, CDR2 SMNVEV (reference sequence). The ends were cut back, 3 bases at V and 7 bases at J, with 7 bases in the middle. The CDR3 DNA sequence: TGTGCCAGCAGTTTGTGGGGGAATGAGCAGTTCTTC. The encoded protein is CASSLWGNEQFF.

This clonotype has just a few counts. The CDR3 DNA reads as TGTGCCAGCAGGAATAGATGGACAGGAAGAAACTATGGCTACACCTTC. It encodes CASRNRWTGRNYGYTF. The gene calls are TRBV25-1 and TRBJ1-2; 7 bases are shared with TRBD1. CDR1 and CDR2 (germline): MGHDK, SYGVNS. The CDR3 has 16 residues. The V segment lost 6 bases and the J segment 2 bases; nucleotides outside the gene matches: 12.

CDR3 amino acids: CASSSPGTNTGELFF. The CDR3 bases are TGTGCCAGCAGTTCCCCCGGGACAAACACCGGGGAGCTGTTTTTT. The rearrangement joins TRBV7-9 to TRBJ2-2; possible D gene TRBD1, 6 bases. The V gene lost 6 bases and the J gene lost 2 bases, with 13 bases spanning the gap. Germline CDR1 SEHNR, CDR2 FQNEAQ (reference sequence). The CDR3 is 15 amino acids. Filled out from reference TRBV7-9 and TRBJ2-2, the complete variable domain reads DTGVSQNPRHKITKRGQNVTFRCDPISEHNRLYWYRQTLGQGPEFLTYFQNEAQLEKSRLLSDRFSAERPKGSFSTLEIQRTEQGDSAMYLCASSSPGTNTGELFFGEGSRLTVL.

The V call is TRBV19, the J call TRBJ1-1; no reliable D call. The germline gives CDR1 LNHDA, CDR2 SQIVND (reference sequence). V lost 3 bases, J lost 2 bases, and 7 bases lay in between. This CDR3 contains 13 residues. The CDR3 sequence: CASSIRINTEAFF. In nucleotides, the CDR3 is TGTGCCAGTAGTATTAGGATAAACACTGAAGCTTTCTTT.